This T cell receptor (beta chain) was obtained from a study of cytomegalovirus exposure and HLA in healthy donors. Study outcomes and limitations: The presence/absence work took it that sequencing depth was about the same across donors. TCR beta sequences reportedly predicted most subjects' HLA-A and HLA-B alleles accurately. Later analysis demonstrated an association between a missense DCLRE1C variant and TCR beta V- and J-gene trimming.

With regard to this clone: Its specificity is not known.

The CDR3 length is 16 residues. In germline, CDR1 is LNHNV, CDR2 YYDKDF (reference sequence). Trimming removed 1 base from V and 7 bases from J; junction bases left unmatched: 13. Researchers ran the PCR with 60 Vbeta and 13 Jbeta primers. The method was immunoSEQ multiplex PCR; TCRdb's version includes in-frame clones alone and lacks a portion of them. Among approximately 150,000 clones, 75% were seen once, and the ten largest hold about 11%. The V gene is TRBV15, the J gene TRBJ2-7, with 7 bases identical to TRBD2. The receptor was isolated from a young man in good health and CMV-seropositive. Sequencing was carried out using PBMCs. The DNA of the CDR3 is TGTGCCACCAGCAGAGTCGGGGGAGGGCCCTCTTGGGAGCAGTACTTC. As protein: CATSRVGGGPSWEQYF. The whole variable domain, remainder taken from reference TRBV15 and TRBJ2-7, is DAMVIQNPRYQVTQFGKPVTLSCSQTLNHNVMYWYQQKSSQAPKLLFHYYDKDFNNEADTPDNFQSRRPNTSFCFLDIRSPGLGDTAMYLCATSRVGGGPSWEQYFGPGTRLTVT.